Following are 14 T cell receptor beta chains from one sample sequenced in a study of T cell responses to AZD1222 COVID-19 vaccine. The method was immunoSEQ multiplex PCR; TCRdb's version includes in-frame clones alone and lacks a portion of them. The data contain 150,000 or so clones, approximately 90% of them singletons. Sequencing was performed on peripheral blood, taken on day 0 of AZD1222 vaccination. Receptors were obtained from an adult in good health.

Notes on this clone: Compared with germline, one end of the junction differs, possibly owing to a read error. The chain recombines TRBV4-1 with TRBJ1-2, with 7 bases identical to TRBD1. The CDR3 is made up of 17 amino acids. Germline CDR1 reads MGHRA; CDR2 reads YSYEKL. The CDR3 DNA reads as TGCGCCACCAGCCGACAGCTCGGACAGGACTTCGGGTATGGCTACACCTTC. Its protein is CATSRQLGQDFGYGYTF.

The rearrangement uses TRBV4-1 and TRBJ1-3; D is perhaps TRBD1 (5 bases). This CDR3 contains 14 residues. CDR1 is MGHRA and CDR2 is YSYEKL in the germline V gene. Trimming shortened V by 4 bases and J by 4 bases, and 11 bases separated the two germline ends. CDR3 coding DNA: TGCGCCAGCAGCCTGGCGGGACTGGGAAACACCATATATTTT. It yields the protein CASSLAGLGNTIYF.

V usage is TRBV14 and J usage is TRBJ1-1; D uncertain. The germline V gene encodes CDR1 SGHDN and CDR2 FVKESK. The V gene lost 0 bases and the J gene lost 5 bases, with 10 bases spanning the gap. The CDR3 contains 14 residues. The CDR3 DNA reads TGTGCCAGCAGCCAAGAGATGTCGGGGACTGAAGCTTTCTTT. This codes for CASSQEMSGTEAFF.

The V and J genes are TRBV3-1 (or the pseudogene TRBV3-2) and TRBJ1-2; D gene uncertain. V lost 1 base to trimming and J lost 4 bases, with 13 bases between them. Germline CDR1 LGHDT, CDR2 YNNKEL (reference sequence). The CDR3 length is 15 residues. CDR3 bases: TGTGCCAGCAGCCAAGGCCCCACGGCTCCCTATGGCTACACCTTC. This translates into CASSQGPTAPYGYTF.

The chain joins TRBV11-2 to TRBJ1-1, with unresolved D. With 4 bases removed from V and 0 bases from J, the gap between germline ends came to 9 bases. CDR1 SGHAT and CDR2 FQNNGV come from the germline V gene. This CDR3 comprises 14 residues. The CDR3 region is CASSWGAMNTEAFF. CDR3 coding DNA: TGTGCCAGCAGCTGGGGAGCTATGAACACTGAAGCTTTCTTT.

The V gene is TRBV11-2, the J gene TRBJ2-2; D is unclear. CDR1 is SGHAT and CDR2 is FQNNGV in the germline V gene. CDR3 length: 16 residues. Trimming removed 4 bases from V and 0 bases from J, with 12 bases in between. The CDR3 DNA follows: TGTGCCAGCAGCTCCCGAGCCCGCCCGAACACCGGGGAGCTGTTTTTT. Translated: CASSSRARPNTGELFF.

The chain is built from TRBV19 and TRBJ2-7; the match to TRBD1 covers 8 bases. The germline V gene encodes CDR1 LNHDA and CDR2 SQIVND (reference sequence). There are 16 residues in the CDR3. J was trimmed by 4 bases and V by 3 bases; bases with no gene match: 11. The CDR3 protein is CASSIDPTGVNYEQYF. The CDR3 nucleotides are TGTGCCAGTAGTATTGACCCGACAGGGGTCAATTACGAGCAGTACTTC.

This clone was seen just once. The rearrangement links TRBV5-4 to TRBJ1-2; D gene unclear. The length of the CDR3 is 12 residues. V was pared by 4 bases and J by 8 bases, with 12 bases between. From germline, CDR1 is SGHNT and CDR2 YYREEE (reference sequence). CDR3 nucleotides: TGTGCCAGCAGCCTACCAATGGAAGGCTACACCTTC. Translated: CASSLPMEGYTF.

This chain connects TRBV5-1 to TRBJ2-3, with 12 bases matching TRBD2. The ends lost 5 bases at V and 5 bases at J; junction bases unmatched: 3. The germline V gene has CDR1 SGHRS and CDR2 YFSETQ. The CDR3 covers 14 residues. The CDR3 DNA is TGCGCCAGCAGGGAGGGACTAGCGGGAGATACGCAGTATTTT. It codes for CASREGLAGDTQYF.

V and J are TRBV4-3 and TRBJ1-4; D not certain. CDR3 length: 16 amino acids. V lost 5 bases to trimming and J lost 2 bases, with 15 bases between them. Germline CDR1 LGHNA, CDR2 YSLEER. The CDR3 sequence is CASSSRSVGTNEKLFF. CDR3 coding DNA: TGCGCCAGCAGCTCTCGATCGGTAGGGACTAATGAAAAACTGTTTTTT.

This chain joins TRBV27 and TRBJ1-1; D ambiguous. V lost 5 bases and J lost 1, with 20 bases in between. Germline V gene lookup returns CDR1 MNHEY and CDR2 SMNVEV (reference sequence). The length of the CDR3 is 17 residues. Here the CDR3 DNA reads TGTGCCAGCAGTAGCGACAAGGTCGGGTCACAGAACACTGAAGCTTTCTTT. It translates to CASSSDKVGSQNTEAFF.

The rearrangement joins TRBV5-1 to TRBJ2-7, with TRBD2 identical over 9 bases. The CDR3 spans 13 residues. The ends lost 5 bases at V and 1 base at J; junction bases unmatched: 1. CDR1 is SGHRS and CDR2 is YFSETQ in the germline V gene. CDR3 sequence: CASRTSGSYEQYF. As DNA, the CDR3 is TGCGCCAGCAGGACTAGCGGTTCCTACGAGCAGTACTTC.

In DNA, the CDR3 is TGTGCCACCAGTGATTCGACCAAGGGTCTAAACTATGGCTACACCTTC. This translates into CATSDSTKGLNYGYTF. The rearrangement links TRBV24-1 to TRBJ1-2; D gene ambiguous. The CDR3 spans 16 residues. Germline assignment: CDR1 KGHDR and CDR2 SFDVKD. V was cut by 2 bases and J by 2 bases, with 14 bases left in between.

The table lists this clone with a count of one. This sequence joins TRBV5-6 and TRBJ1-4; the D gene is possibly TRBD1 (6 bases). CDR1 is SGHDT and CDR2 is YYEEEE in the germline V gene. The CDR3 sequence is 15 residues long. V lost 2 bases to trimming and J lost 5 bases, with 13 bases between them. For the CDR3, the DNA is TGTGCCAGCAGCTTCAGGGGAGGGGTGAATGAAAAACTGTTTTTT. Amino acids: CASSFRGGVNEKLFF.